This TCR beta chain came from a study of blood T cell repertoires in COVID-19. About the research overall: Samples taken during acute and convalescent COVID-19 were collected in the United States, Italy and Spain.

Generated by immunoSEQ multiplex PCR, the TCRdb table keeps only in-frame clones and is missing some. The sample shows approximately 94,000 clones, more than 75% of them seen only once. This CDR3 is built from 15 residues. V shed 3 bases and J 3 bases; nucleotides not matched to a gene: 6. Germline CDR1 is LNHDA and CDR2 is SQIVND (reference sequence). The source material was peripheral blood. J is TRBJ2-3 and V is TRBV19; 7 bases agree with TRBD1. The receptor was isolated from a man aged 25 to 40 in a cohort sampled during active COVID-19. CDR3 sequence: CASSIEGAGTDTQYF. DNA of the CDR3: TGTGCCAGTAGTATTGAGGGGGCAGGGACAGATACGCAGTATTTT.